Sequencing of this T cell receptor beta chain was carried out in a study of T-cell reconstitution after alpha-beta-depleted transplantation in children. Study observations and caveats: The study traced high day-60 TCRbeta diversity in some patients to surviving recipient T cells and thymic progenitors. Expanded clones from the graft, numbering several hundred, reportedly supplied alpha-beta T cells about two months after transplant. Hyperexpanded clones declined; after one year, newly produced T cells mostly supplied diversity.

Trimming took 3 bases from V and 7 from J; bases not matched to a gene: 7. In germline, CDR1 is SGHTA, CDR2 FQGNSA. This CDR3 is built from 14 residues. Preparing the TCRbeta library involved the use of unique molecular identifiers. TCRdb ran MiXCR on the PCR reads and lists one entry per CDR3 protein. This sample carries 400,000 to 450,000 distinct CDR3 sequences, roughly two fifths of them seen once, and the ten largest clones take 25% to 30%. In regard to this clonotype: Its target is unknown.

Material: PBMCs, obtained before TCRalphabeta/CD19-depleted stem cell transplant. This sequence joins TRBV7-2 and TRBJ2-7; TRBD1 matches 9 bases. The clonotype originates from a girl between 2 and 10 years old with aplastic anemia, due to receive a stem cell transplant. The CDR3 reads CASSLDRGRQEQYF. In nucleotides, the CDR3 is TGTGCCAGCAGCTTGGACAGGGGCAGGCAAGAGCAGTACTTC.